These 22 T cell receptor beta chains were sequenced from one sample in a study of cytomegalovirus exposure and HLA in healthy donors. The PCR ran on 60 Vbeta and 13 Jbeta primers. Sequencing used immunoSEQ multiplex PCR; TCRdb keeps in-frame clones, though not all of them. The data contain about 130,000 clones, 74% of them singletons. Sequenced material: PBMCs. All receptors derive from a man between 35 and 55 years old in good health and CMV-seropositive.

As concerns this clone: A read error may be the cause here, since a much bigger clone is one base away. V usage is TRBV7-6 and J usage is TRBJ2-7, with 7 bases that match TRBD1. The CDR3 is made up of 13 amino acids. The J segment lost 1 base and the V segment lost 5 bases, leaving 2 bases of the junction unmatched. Per germline, CDR1 SGHVS and CDR2 FNYEAQ. The CDR3 nucleotides are TGTGCCAGCAGCCGACAGGGTTCCTACGAGCAGTACTTC. Encoded protein: CASSRQGSYEQYF.

Points on this clone: At one of its ends the junction is not consistent with the germline gene, which may arise from a read error. This sequence joins TRBV7-7 and TRBJ2-3; TRBD2 aligns across 7 bases. This CDR3 spans 15 amino acids. CDR1 is SSHAT and CDR2 is FNYEAQ in the germline V gene (reference sequence). The CDR3: CASSSSTGGADTQYF. DNA of the CDR3: TGTGCTAGCAGCTCCAGTACGGGAGGAGCAGATACGCAGTATTTT.

The chain couples TRBV18 to TRBJ2-7, with D tentatively TRBD1 (6 bases). This CDR3 comprises 13 residues. Trimming stripped 2 bases from V and 3 bases from J, with 8 bases between. Germline assignment: CDR1 KGHSH and CDR2 LQKENI. The CDR3 loop reads CASSPGGHYEQYF. The DNA for the CDR3 is TGTGCCAGCTCACCAGGGGGCCACTACGAGCAGTACTTC. The full variable domain, in which reference TRBV18 and TRBJ2-7 provide the parts outside the CDR3, is NAGVMQNPRHLVRRRGQEARLRCSPMKGHSHVYWYRQLPEEGLKFMVYLQKENIIDESGMPKERFSAEFPKEGPSILRIQQVVRGDSAAYFCASSPGGHYEQYFGPGTRLTVT.

This clone was detected only once. The J gene is TRBJ2-5, the V gene TRBV4-2, with TRBD1 matching 9 bases. From germline, CDR1 is LGHNA and CDR2 YNFKEQ. V was clipped by 0 bases and J by 1 base; unmatched bases: 0. This CDR3 has 15 amino acids. CDR3 amino acids: CASSQEGQGQETQYF. CDR3 bases: TGTGCCAGCAGCCAAGAGGGACAGGGCCAAGAGACCCAGTACTTC.

This clone was found once. This rearrangement joins TRBV29-1 to TRBJ1-2; a weak D match, TRBD1 (5 bases). V lost 4 bases and J 4 bases, leaving 13 bases between the germline ends. This CDR3 has 13 residues. The germline CDR1 and CDR2 sequences are SQVTM and ANQGSEA. CDR3: CSVGVGASYGYTF. DNA for the CDR3: TGCAGCGTTGGGGTAGGGGCTAGCTATGGCTACACCTTC. Full variable domain (outside the CDR3, taken from reference TRBV29-1 and TRBJ1-2): SAVISQKPSRDICQRGTSLTIQCQVDSQVTMMFWYRQQPGQSLTLIATANQGSEATYESGFVIDKFPISRPNLTFSTLTVSNMSPEDSSIYLCSVGVGASYGYTFGSGTRLTVV.

The chain carries TRBV28 and TRBJ1-6; unclear D gene. Germline V gene data show CDR1 as MDHEN and CDR2 as SYDVKM. This CDR3 has 15 amino acids. With 4 bases removed from V and 9 bases from J, the gap between germline ends came to 16 bases. The CDR3 loop reads CASSSGGGSSSPLHF. The CDR3 DNA sequence: TGTGCCAGCAGTTCCGGAGGAGGCTCTAGTTCACCCCTCCACTTT.

The CDR3 region is CASSDRGVAKNIQYF. The CDR3 bases are TGTGCCAGCAGTGACAGGGGGGTAGCCAAAAACATTCAGTACTTC. V gene TRBV27 combines with J gene TRBJ2-4; 9 bases fit TRBD1. With V trimmed by 5 bases and J by 0 bases, 2 bases remained unmatched. The CDR3 is 15 amino acids. Germline CDR1 is MNHEY and CDR2 is SMNVEV (reference sequence).

The rearrangement links TRBV5-1 to TRBJ2-3; 13 nucleotides match TRBD2. CDR1 and CDR2 (germline): SGHRS, YFSETQ. The CDR3 length is 17 residues. V trimming: 2 bases; J trimming: 2 bases; junction bases outside the gene matches: 5. CDR3 region: CASSLAGLAGNTDTQYF. The CDR3, as DNA: TGCGCCAGCAGCTTAGCGGGACTAGCGGGAAACACAGATACGCAGTATTTT.

This chain uses TRBV28 with TRBJ1-5; tentative D call: TRBD1 (6 bases). From germline, CDR1 is MDHEN and CDR2 SYDVKM. Between the trimmed V and J ends, which lost 2 bases and 7 bases, there was a span of 18 bases. The CDR3 length is 16 residues. CDR3 sequence: CASSLNPAQGWQPQHF. CDR3 nucleotides: TGTGCCAGCAGTTTAAATCCGGCACAGGGTTGGCAGCCCCAGCATTTT.

The V and J genes are TRBV13 and TRBJ2-7; D possibly corresponds to TRBD2 (6 bases). Trimming stripped 5 bases from V and 3 bases from J, with 14 bases between. The germline gives CDR1 PRHDT, CDR2 FYEKMQ (reference sequence). The length of the CDR3 is 14 residues. This CDR3 is CASSIGTGVYEQYF. Here the CDR3 DNA reads TGTGCCAGCAGCATCGGGACGGGGGTCTACGAGCAGTACTTC.

This rearrangement joins TRBV5-4 to TRBJ2-7; 7 bases are shared with TRBD2. Losses at the gene ends were 4 bases for V and 0 bases for J; bases not matched to a gene: 4. CDR3 length: 14 amino acids. The germline V gene has CDR1 SGHNT and CDR2 YYREEE (reference sequence). CDR3 loop: CASSPGGISYEQYF. The CDR3 coding sequence is TGTGCCAGCAGCCCGGGGGGTATCTCCTACGAGCAGTACTTC.

Of note for this clone: The junction differs from germline at one of its ends, possibly a read error. V usage is TRBV7-9 and J usage is TRBJ2-5; a weak D match, TRBD1 (6 bases). Germline values: CDR1 SEHNR, CDR2 FQNEAQ (reference sequence). The CDR3 has 11 amino acids. CDR3 loop: CASSLGDIFDF. The CDR3 DNA sequence: TGTGCCAGCAGCTTGGGGGACATCTTCGACTTC.

The chain has TRBV5-1 and TRBJ2-7; 9 nucleotides agree with TRBD1. The CDR3 sequence is 15 residues long. V shed 2 bases, J shed 5 bases, and the junction held 8 bases outside the gene matches. Germline loops: CDR1 SGHRS, CDR2 YFSETQ. CDR3 nucleotides: TGCGCCAGCAGCTTCCCCGGGACAGGGAACCACGAGCAGTACTTC. It encodes CASSFPGTGNHEQYF.

This chain links TRBV6-1 with TRBJ2-1, with unresolved D. CDR1 and CDR2 from the germline V gene are MNHNS and SASEGT. With 4 bases removed from V and 9 bases from J, the gap between germline ends came to 13 bases. The CDR3 loop spans 13 amino acids. The CDR3 region has the DNA TGTGCCAGCAGTGTCCCGAACGGAGTTGAGCAGTTCTTC. This codes for CASSVPNGVEQFF.

The chain employs TRBV6-6 and TRBJ1-1; the D gene is possibly TRBD1 (5 bases). Germline V gene lookup returns CDR1 MNHNY and CDR2 SVGAGI (reference sequence). Deletions cut 5 bases from V and 5 bases from J, with 12 bases between. CDR3 length equals 13 residues. CDR3 residues: CASSIQGRTEAFF. Written as DNA, the CDR3 is TGTGCCAGCAGTATTCAGGGTAGAACTGAAGCTTTCTTT.

The rearrangement links TRBV7-8 to TRBJ2-3; tentatively, D is TRBD1 (6 bases). The germline V and J ends were trimmed by 4 bases and 2 bases, with 13 bases remaining between them. In germline, CDR1 is SGHVS, CDR2 FQNEAQ. This CDR3 comprises 15 residues. CDR3 DNA: TGTGCCAGCAGCTCAACAGGGATCCTCACAGATACGCAGTATTTT. Amino acid sequence: CASSSTGILTDTQYF.

The V gene is TRBV6-1, the J gene TRBJ1-3, with 8 bases matching TRBD1. Germline trimming cut 7 bases from V and 4 bases from J; bases unmatched to any gene: 6. This CDR3 contains 14 residues. The germline V gene encodes CDR1 MNHNS and CDR2 SASEGT. The DNA for the CDR3 is TGTGCCAGCATCCAGGGGGCCGGGGGAAACACCATATATTTT. Residues: CASIQGAGGNTIYF.

The chain carries TRBV5-1 and TRBJ2-5; 7 bases align to TRBD1. Per the germline V gene, CDR1 is SGHRS and CDR2 is YFSETQ. This CDR3 is 17 amino acids long. Germline trimming cut 0 bases from V and 4 bases from J; bases unmatched to any gene: 12. In nucleotides, the CDR3 is TGCGCCAGCAGCTTGGCCTTAGACAGGGACCCGCGAGAGACCCAGTACTTC. Translation: CASSLALDRDPRETQYF. Drawing the rest from reference TRBV5-1 and TRBJ2-5, the complete variable domain is KAGVTQTPRYLIKTRGQQVTLSCSPISGHRSVSWYQQTPGQGLQFLFEYFSETQRNKGNFPGRFSGRQFSNSRSEMNVSTLELGDSALYLCASSLALDRDPRETQYFGPGTRLLVL.

The chain's CDR3 is CASSLAGARQETQYF. The DNA of the CDR3 is TGTGCCAGCAGTTTAGCGGGGGCGCGTCAAGAGACCCAGTACTTC. V and J are TRBV27 and TRBJ2-5; perhaps TRBD2 as D (7 bases). The CDR3 contains 15 residues. Trimming removed 2 bases from V and 2 bases from J, with 12 bases in between. The V gene's germline CDR1 is MNHEY and CDR2 SMNVEV (reference sequence).

The chain recombines TRBV10-3 with TRBJ1-2, with a tentative D call TRBD1 (5 bases). V shed 8 bases and J shed 3 bases, with 16 bases lying between them. The germline gives CDR1 ENHRY, CDR2 SYGVKD. CDR3 length: 14 residues. The CDR3 nucleotides are TGTGCCATCCAACGAGCCGGGGGGTACTATGGCTACACCTTC. Its protein product is CAIQRAGGYYGYTF.

In its sample, this clone was seen a few times. The chain joins TRBV10-3 to TRBJ2-7; 8 nucleotides line up with TRBD1. V lost 6 bases to trimming and J lost 6 bases; unmatched junction nucleotides: 10. The CDR3 sequence is 14 residues long. From germline, CDR1 is ENHRY and CDR2 SYGVKD. CDR3 loop: CAIRLTGEAGEQYF. CDR3 nucleotide sequence: TGTGCCATCAGATTGACAGGGGAAGCGGGCGAGCAGTACTTC.

The DNA for the CDR3 is TGTGCCAGCAGCGGAGGGTACGGATCCTACGAGCAGTACTTC. This gives the protein CASSGGYGSYEQYF. The chain joins TRBV9 to TRBJ2-7; D perhaps matches TRBD2 (5 bases). This CDR3 is built from 14 residues. Between the trimmed V and J ends, which lost 3 bases and 1 base, there was a span of 11 bases. CDR1 is SGDLS and CDR2 is YYNGEE in the germline V gene.